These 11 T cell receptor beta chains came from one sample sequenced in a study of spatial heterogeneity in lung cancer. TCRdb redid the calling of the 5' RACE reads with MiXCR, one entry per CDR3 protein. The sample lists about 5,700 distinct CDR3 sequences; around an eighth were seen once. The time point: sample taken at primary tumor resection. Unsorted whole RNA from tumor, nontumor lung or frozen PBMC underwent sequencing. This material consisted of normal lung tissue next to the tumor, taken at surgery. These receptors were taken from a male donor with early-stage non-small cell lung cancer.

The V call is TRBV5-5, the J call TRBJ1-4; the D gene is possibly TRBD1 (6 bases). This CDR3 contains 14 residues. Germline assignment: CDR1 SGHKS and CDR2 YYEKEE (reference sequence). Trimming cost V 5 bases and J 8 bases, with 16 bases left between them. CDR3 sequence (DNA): TGTGCCAGCAGTTCTCGGACAGAGGGAGAAAAACTGTTTTTT. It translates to CASSSRTEGEKLFF.

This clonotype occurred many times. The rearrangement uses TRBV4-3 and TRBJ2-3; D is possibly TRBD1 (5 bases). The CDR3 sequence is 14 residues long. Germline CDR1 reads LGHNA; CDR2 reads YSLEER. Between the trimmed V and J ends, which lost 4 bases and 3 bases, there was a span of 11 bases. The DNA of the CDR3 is TGCGCCAGCAGCCGAGCTCCAGGGACAGATACGCAGTATTTT. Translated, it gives CASSRAPGTDTQYF.

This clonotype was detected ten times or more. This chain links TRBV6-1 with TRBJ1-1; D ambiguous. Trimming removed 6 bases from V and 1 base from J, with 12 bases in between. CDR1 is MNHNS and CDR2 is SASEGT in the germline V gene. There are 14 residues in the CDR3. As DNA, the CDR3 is TGTGCCAGCAGATTCGCCGGAGAGAACACTGAAGCTTTCTTT. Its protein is CASRFAGENTEAFF.

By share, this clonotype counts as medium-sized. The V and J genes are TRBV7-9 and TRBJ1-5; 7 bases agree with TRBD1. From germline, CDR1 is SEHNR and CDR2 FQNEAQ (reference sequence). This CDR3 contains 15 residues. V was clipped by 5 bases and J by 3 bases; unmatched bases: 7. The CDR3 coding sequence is TGTGCCAGCAGCGCGGGGACAGAACCCAATCAGCCCCAGCATTTT. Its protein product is CASSAGTEPNQPQHF.

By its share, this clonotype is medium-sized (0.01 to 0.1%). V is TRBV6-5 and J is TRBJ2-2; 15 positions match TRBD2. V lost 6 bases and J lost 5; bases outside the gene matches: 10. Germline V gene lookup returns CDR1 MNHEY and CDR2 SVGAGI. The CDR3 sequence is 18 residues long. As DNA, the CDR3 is TGTGCCAGCAGACGGGAATGGGGGACTAGCGGGAGGACCGGGGAGCTGTTTTTT. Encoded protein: CASRREWGTSGRTGELFF.

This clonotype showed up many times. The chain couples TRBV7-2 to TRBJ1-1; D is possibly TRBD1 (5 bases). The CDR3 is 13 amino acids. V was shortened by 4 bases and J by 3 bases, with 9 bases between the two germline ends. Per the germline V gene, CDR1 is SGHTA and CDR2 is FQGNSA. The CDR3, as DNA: TGTGCCAGCAGCTCCCAGGGTTACACTGAAGCTTTCTTT. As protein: CASSSQGYTEAFF.

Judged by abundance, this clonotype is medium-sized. The CDR3: CATSKAQGNDEQYF. In DNA form, the CDR3 reads TGTGCCACCAGTAAGGCCCAGGGGAACGACGAGCAGTACTTC. The chain joins TRBV24-1 to TRBJ2-7; D possibly corresponds to TRBD1 (6 bases). Germline-derived CDR1 and CDR2 are KGHDR and SFDVKD. The V end lost 6 bases, the J end lost 5 bases, and 16 bases lay between the germline ends. The CDR3 is made up of 14 amino acids.

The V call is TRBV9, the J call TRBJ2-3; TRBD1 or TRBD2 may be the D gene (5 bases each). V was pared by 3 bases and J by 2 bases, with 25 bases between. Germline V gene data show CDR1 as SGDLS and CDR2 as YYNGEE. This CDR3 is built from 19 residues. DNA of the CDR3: TGTGCCAGCAGCGAGCCACTAGAAGGAAATCAGGGAGACACAGATACGCAGTATTTT. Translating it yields CASSEPLEGNQGDTDTQYF.

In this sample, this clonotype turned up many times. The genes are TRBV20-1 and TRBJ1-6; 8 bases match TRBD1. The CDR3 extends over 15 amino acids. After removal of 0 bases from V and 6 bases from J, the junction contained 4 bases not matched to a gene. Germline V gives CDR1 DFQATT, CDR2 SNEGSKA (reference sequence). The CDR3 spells CSARELQGVNSPLHF. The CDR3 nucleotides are TGCAGTGCTAGAGAATTACAGGGGGTTAATTCACCCCTCCACTTT.

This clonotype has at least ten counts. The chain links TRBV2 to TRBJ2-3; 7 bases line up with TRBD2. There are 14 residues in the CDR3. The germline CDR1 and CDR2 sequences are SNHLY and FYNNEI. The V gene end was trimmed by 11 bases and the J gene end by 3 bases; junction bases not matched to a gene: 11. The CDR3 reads CASDLQGGTDTQYF. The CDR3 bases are TGTGCCTCCGACCTCCAGGGAGGGACAGATACGCAGTATTTT.

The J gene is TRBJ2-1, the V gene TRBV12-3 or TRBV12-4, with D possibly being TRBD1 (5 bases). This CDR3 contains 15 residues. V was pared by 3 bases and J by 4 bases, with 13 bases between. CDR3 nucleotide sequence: TGTGCCAGCAGTTTGGTGAGACAGACGTACAATGAGCAGTTCTTC. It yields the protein CASSLVRQTYNEQFF.